This TCR beta chain is drawn from a study of blood T cell repertoires in COVID-19. Across the whole study: T cells, B-cell-depleted T cells, or PBMCs provided the cDNA or gDNA that served as material.

V was trimmed by 2 bases and J by 2 bases, leaving 11 bases between them. CDR3 length: 15 residues. Looked up from germline, CDR1 is KGHSH and CDR2 is LQKENI. Original handling: Nucleated cell number was recorded as an estimate derived from reference gene primer amplification. Repertoires were generated with immunoSEQ multiplex PCR, while TCRdb's copy carries only in-frame clones and drops some. From that table come the V and J calls and clone size; the DNA was used to work out D and trimming. The sample shows about 310,000 clones, about 91% of them seen only once. Living in about 25 US areas, the participants were between 18 and 89 years of age. Allocation to cohorts depended on clinical history reported by the participants.

Sequenced material: PBMCs or T cells enriched from blood (not recorded which). The chain employs TRBV18 and TRBJ2-3; no definite D call. This clonotype was obtained from a woman aged 40 to 50 who had recovered from COVID-19. CDR3 in DNA: TGTGCCAGCTCACCATTAGTATTCGACACAGATACGCAGTATTTT. This sequence encodes CASSPLVFDTDTQYF.